This T cell receptor (beta chain) derives from a study of blood T cell repertoires in COVID-19 (dated by TCRdb to 2020 to 2022). Study-wide context: The collaborator samples originated in the United States, Italy and Spain and spanned the acute and convalescent phases of COVID-19. Where available, HLA class I and class II types were taken from metadata supplied by the sample provider and were not determined by assay-based typing. The samples were drawn from the first 160 participants of the ongoing ImmuneRACE study and from 1,254 subjects provided by 6 global collaborators. The repertoires were made available in a free public database intended to serve as a resource for research on the immune response to SARS-CoV-2. Deeply sampled blood TCRbeta repertoires from subjects exposed to, actively infected with, or recovered from COVID-19 were included in the dataset. The prospective study material was composed of cDNA or gDNA derived from T cells, B-cell-depleted T cells, or PBMCs. A de-identified subject ID, COVID-19 status, age in years and sex were almost always included in the sample metadata. Findings and caveats that apply to the study as a whole: The quantity of clinical and demographic metadata differed by source and by participant and was supplied without curation.

TCRbeta CDR3 regions were amplified from genomic DNA by means of the immunoSEQ Assay, a bias-controlled multiplex PCR. Per the source publication's procedure: The number of nucleated cells in each sample was estimated from the amplification of reference gene primers within the assay. To quantify the absolute abundance of each unique TCRbeta CDR3 rearrangement, sequence reads were collapsed and filtered. Productive Simpson clonality was computed per sample as the square root of Simpson's diversity index over productive rearrangements. In TCRdb, the immuneACCESS table is reduced to in-frame sequences with V and J assigned. These tables do not hold every clone; where another copy was compared, an unresolved V gene accounts for under half, and the others remain unexplained. From that table come the V and J calls and clone size; the DNA was used to work out D and trimming. For this sample the table gives about 69,000 clones, of which less than 90% were detected only once. The top ten clonotypes cover less than 3% of the sample.

Each collaborating institution followed its own protocols to collect whole blood in K2EDTA tubes. For TCRbeta analysis, collaborators shipped samples in one of three forms: frozen whole blood, isolated PBMCs, or DNA extracted from either of those sample types. As for this clone: It lacks a known antigen. No much larger clonotype is one base removed from it; base qualities were not supplied.

The sequence came from a man older than 75 with acute or convalescent COVID-19. The sequencing sample was made of peripheral blood.

The DNA is TGTGCCAGCAGCACTACAGGCCAGGGGACCAGCTACACCTTC. Its amino acids are CASSTTGQGTSYTF. This chain is built from TRBV11-3 and TRBJ1-2, with TRBD1 as a weak D call on 6 bases. V gives up 5 bases and J gives up 9 bases, and the segment between their germline ends measures 19 bases. The germline V gene encodes CDR1 SGHNT and CDR2 YENEEA. The CDR3 has 14 amino acids, counting the end cysteine and phenylalanine. Kept here is only the CDR3 DNA, which spans 42 bases and is read in frame from base 1.